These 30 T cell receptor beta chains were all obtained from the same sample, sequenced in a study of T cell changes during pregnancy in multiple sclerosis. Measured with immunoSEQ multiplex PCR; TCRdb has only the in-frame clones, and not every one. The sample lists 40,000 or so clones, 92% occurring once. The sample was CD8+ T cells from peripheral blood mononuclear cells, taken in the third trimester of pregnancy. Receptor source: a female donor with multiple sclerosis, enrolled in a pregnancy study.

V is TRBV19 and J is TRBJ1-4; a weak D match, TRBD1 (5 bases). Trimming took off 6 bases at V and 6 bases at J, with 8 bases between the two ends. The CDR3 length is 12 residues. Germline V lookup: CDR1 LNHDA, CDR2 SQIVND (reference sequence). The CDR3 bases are TGTGCCAGTAGAACGACAGATGAAAAACTGTTTTTT. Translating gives CASRTTDEKLFF.

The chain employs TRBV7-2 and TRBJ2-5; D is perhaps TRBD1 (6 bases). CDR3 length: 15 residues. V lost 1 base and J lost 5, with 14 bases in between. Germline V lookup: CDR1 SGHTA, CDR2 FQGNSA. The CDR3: CASSLGRGISETQYF. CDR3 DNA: TGTGCCAGCAGCTTAGGCAGGGGCATTAGTGAGACCCAGTACTTC.

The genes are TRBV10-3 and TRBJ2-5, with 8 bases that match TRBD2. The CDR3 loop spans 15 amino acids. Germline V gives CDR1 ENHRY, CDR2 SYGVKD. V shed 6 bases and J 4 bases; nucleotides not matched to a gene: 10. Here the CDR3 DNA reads TGTGCCATCAGGCTTAGCGGGATGGAGGGAGAGACCCAGTACTTC. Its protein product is CAIRLSGMEGETQYF.

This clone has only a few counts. The CDR3 loop reads CASSPAGGTDTQYF. CDR3 nucleotides: TGTGCCAGCAGCCCAGCGGGAGGCACAGATACGCAGTATTTT. This chain uses TRBV6-4 with TRBJ2-3, with TRBD2 identical over 8 bases. After removal of 6 bases from V and 1 base from J, the junction contained 3 bases not matched to a gene. The CDR3 sequence is 14 residues long. Germline V lookup: CDR1 MRHNA, CDR2 SNTAGT.

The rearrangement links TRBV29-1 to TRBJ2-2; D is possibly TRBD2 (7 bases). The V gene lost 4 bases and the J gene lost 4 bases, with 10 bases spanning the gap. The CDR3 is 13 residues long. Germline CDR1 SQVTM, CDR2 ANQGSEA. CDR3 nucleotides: TGCAGCGTTGGGGGGGGGCTCACCGGGGAGCTGTTTTTT. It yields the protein CSVGGGLTGELFF.

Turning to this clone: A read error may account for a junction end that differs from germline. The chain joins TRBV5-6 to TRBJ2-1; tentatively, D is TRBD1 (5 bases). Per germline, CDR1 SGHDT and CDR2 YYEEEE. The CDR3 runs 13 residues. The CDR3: CASRLGLYNEQFF. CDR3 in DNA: TGTGCCAGCAGGTTGGGGCTCTACAATGAGCAGTTCTTC. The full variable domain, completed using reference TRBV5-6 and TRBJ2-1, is DAGVTQSPTHLIKTRGQQVTLRCSPKSGHDTVSWYQQALGQGPQFIFQYYEEEERQRGNFPDRFSGHQFPNYSSELNVNALLLGDSALYLCASRLGLYNEQFFGPGTRLTVL.

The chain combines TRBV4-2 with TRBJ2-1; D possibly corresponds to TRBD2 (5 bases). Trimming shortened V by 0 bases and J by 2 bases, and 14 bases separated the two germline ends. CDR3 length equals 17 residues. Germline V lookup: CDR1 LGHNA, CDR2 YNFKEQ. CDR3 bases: TGTGCCAGCAGCCAAGATGGGAGTCCTGCCGCCTACAATGAGCAGTTCTTC. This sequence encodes CASSQDGSPAAYNEQFF.

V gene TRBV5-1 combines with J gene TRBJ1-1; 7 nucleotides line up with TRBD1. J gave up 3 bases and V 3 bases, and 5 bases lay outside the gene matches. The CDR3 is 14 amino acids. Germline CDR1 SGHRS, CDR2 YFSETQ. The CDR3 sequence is CASSYVTGDTEAFF. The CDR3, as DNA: TGCGCCAGCAGCTACGTAACAGGGGACACTGAAGCTTTCTTT.

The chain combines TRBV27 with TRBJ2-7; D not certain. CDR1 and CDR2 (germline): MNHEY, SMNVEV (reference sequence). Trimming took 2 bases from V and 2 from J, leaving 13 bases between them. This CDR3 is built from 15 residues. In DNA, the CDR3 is TGTGCCAGCAGTTTAAGTGGGCACACACCCTACGAGCAGTACTTC. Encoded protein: CASSLSGHTPYEQYF.

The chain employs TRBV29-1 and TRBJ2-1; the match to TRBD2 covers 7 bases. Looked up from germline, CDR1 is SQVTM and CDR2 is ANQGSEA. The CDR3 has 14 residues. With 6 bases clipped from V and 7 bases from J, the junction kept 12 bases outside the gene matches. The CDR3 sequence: CSVGGWGEWNEQFF. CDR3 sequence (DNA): TGCAGCGTCGGGGGGTGGGGGGAGTGGAATGAGCAGTTCTTC.

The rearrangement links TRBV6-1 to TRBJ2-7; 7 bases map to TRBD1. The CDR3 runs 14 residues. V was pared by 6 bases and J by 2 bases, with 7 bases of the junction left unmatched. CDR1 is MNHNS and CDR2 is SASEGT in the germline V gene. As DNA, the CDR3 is TGTGCCAGCAGCTACGGACAGGTACCCTACGAGCAGTACTTC. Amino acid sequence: CASSYGQVPYEQYF.

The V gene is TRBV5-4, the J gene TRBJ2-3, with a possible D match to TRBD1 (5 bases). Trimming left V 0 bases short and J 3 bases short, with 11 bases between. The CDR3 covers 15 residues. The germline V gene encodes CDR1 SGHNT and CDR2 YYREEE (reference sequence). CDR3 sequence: CASSLEQGLTDTQYF. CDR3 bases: TGTGCCAGCAGCTTGGAGCAGGGATTGACAGATACGCAGTATTTT.

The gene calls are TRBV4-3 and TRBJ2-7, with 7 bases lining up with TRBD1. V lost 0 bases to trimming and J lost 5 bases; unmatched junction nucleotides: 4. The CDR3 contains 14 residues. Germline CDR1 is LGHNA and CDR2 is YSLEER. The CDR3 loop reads CASSQDRTGHEQYF. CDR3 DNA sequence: TGCGCCAGCAGCCAAGATCGGACAGGCCACGAGCAGTACTTC.

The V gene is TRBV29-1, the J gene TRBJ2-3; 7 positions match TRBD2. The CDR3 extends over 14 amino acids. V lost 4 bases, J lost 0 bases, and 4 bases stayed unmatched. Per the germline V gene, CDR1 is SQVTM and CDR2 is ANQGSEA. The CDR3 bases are TGCAGCGTTGCACTAGCGTTAAGCACAGATACGCAGTATTTT. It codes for CSVALALSTDTQYF.

CDR3 region: CASSRTGTSSYNEQFF. CDR3 coding DNA: TGTGCCAGCAGCCGTACCGGGACTAGCTCCTACAATGAGCAGTTCTTC. The chain has TRBV9 and TRBJ2-1; 8 nucleotides agree with TRBD2. The CDR3 extends over 16 amino acids. Trimming cost V 4 bases and J 0 bases; bases outside gene matches: 6. CDR1 SGDLS and CDR2 YYNGEE come from the germline V gene.

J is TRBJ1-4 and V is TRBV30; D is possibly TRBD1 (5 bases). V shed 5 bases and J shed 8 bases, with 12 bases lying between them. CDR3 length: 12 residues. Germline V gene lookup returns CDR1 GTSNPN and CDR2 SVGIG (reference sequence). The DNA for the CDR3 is TGTGCCTGGGAAGGGGTAGGCGAAAAACTGTTTTTT. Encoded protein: CAWEGVGEKLFF. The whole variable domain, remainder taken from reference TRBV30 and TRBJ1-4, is SQTIHQWPATLVQPVGSPLSLECTVEGTSNPNLYWYRQAAGRGLQLLFYSVGIGQISSEVPQNLSASRPQDRQFILSSKKLLLSDSGFYLCAWEGVGEKLFFGSGTQLSVL.

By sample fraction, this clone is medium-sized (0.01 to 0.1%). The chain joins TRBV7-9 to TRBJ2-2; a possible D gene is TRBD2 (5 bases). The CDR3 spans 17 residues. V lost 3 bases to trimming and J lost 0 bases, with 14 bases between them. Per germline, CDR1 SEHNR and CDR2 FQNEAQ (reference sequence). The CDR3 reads CASSFPAGAPNTGELFF. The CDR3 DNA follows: TGTGCCAGCAGCTTCCCCGCGGGTGCACCGAACACCGGGGAGCTGTTTTTT.

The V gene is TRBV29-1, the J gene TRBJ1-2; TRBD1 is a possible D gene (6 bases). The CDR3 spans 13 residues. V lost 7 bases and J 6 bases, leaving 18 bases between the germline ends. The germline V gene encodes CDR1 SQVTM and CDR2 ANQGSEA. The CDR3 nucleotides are TGCAGCGCTGGACCTTCAGGGGAAAATGGCTACACCTTC. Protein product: CSAGPSGENGYTF.

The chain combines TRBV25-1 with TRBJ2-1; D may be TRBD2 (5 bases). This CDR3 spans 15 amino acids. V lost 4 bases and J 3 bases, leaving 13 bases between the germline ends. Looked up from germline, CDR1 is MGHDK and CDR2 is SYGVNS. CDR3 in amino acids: CASSGREGFYNEQFF. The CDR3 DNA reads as TGTGCCAGCAGTGGTCGTGAGGGTTTCTACAATGAGCAGTTCTTC.

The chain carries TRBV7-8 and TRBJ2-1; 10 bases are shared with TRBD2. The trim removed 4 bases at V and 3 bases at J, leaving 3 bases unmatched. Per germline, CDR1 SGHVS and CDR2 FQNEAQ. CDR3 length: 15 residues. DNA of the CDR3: TGTGCCAGCAGCTCGGGACTAGCGCTCTACAATGAGCAGTTCTTC. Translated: CASSSGLALYNEQFF.

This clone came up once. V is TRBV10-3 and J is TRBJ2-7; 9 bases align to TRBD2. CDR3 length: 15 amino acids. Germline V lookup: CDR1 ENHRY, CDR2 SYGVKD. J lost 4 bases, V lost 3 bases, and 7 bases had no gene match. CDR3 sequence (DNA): TGTGCCATCAGTGATCGGCGGGAGGGCCGTTACGAGCAGTACTTC. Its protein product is CAISDRREGRYEQYF.

The CDR3 loop reads CASTQEGAYGYTF. CDR3 DNA sequence: TGTGCCAGCACCCAGGAGGGGGCCTATGGCTACACCTTC. The gene calls are TRBV6-5 and TRBJ1-2; TRBD1 matches 7 bases. The CDR3 contains 13 residues. Germline CDR1 is MNHEY and CDR2 is SVGAGI. V shed 7 bases and J 4 bases; nucleotides not matched to a gene: 6.

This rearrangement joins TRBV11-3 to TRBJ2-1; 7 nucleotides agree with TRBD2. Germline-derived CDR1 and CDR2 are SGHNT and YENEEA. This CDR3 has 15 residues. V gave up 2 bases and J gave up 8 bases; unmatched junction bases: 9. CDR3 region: CASSLWREIRDEQFF. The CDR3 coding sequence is TGTGCCAGCAGCTTATGGCGGGAGATCCGGGATGAGCAGTTCTTC.

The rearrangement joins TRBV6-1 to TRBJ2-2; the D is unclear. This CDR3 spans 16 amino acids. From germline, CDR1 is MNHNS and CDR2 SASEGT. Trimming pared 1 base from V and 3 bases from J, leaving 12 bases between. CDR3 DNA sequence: TGTGCCAGCAGTGAAGAGCTGGAGCGATACACCGGGGAGCTGTTTTTT. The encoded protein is CASSEELERYTGELFF.

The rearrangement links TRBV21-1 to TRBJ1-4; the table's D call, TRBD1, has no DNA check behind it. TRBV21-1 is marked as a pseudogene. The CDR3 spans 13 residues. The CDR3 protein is CATWTGGNEKLFF. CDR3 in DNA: TGTGCCACCTGGACAGGGGGTAATGAAAAACTGTTTTTT.

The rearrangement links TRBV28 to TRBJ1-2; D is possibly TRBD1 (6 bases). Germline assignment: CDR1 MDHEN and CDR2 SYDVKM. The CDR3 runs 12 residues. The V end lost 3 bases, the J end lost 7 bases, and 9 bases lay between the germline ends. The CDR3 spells CASSLSGVGYTF. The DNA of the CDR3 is TGTGCCAGCAGTTTGTCAGGGGTTGGCTACACCTTC.

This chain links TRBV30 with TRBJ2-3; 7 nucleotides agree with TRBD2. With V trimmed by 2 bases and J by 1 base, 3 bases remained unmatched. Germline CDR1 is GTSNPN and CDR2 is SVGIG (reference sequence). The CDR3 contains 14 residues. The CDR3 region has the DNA TGTGCCTGGAGTCTAGCGGTTGGCACAGATACGCAGTATTTT. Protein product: CAWSLAVGTDTQYF.

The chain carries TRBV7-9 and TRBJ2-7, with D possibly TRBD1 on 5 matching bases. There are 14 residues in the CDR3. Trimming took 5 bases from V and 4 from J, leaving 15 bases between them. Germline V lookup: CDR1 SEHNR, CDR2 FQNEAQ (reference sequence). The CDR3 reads CASSLWPTGYEQYF. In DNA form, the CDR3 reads TGTGCCAGCAGCCTATGGCCAACAGGATACGAGCAGTACTTC.

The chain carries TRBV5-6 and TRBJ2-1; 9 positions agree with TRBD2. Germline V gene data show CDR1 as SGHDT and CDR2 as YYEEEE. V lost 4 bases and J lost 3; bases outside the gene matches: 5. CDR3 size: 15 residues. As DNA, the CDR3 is TGTGCCAGCAGCCATGGACTAGCGATCTACAATGAGCAGTTCTTC. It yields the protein CASSHGLAIYNEQFF.

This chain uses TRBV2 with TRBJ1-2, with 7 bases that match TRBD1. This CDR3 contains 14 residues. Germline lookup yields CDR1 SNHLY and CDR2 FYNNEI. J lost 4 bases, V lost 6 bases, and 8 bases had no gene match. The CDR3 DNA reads TGTGCCAGCAGGCCGGGACAGATAGTCTATGGCTACACCTTC. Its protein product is CASRPGQIVYGYTF.